A selection of T cell receptor beta chains follows, all from one sample in a study of control samples from healthy donors and cancer patients. Produced via immunoSEQ multiplex PCR; TCRdb's table is partial and in-frame only. The repertoire holds some 170,000 clones, with roughly 94% as singletons. The material sequenced was PBMCs. All receptors come from a man aged 55 to 70 with colorectal cancer. Each CDR3 is given without its conserved first and last residue.

CDR3: ASSVQGREDETQY; V: TRBV9; length: 13; J: TRBJ2-5
CDR3: ASSLAYPEDGYT; V: TRBV5-1; length: 12; J: TRBJ1-2
CDR3: ASSYSTRADEQF; V: TRBV6-2/TRBV6-3; length: 12; J: TRBJ2-1
CDR3: ASSIVDSVNYGYT; V: TRBV19; length: 13; J: TRBJ1-2
CDR3: ARSWGRGSTEAF; V: TRBV7-5; length: 12; J: TRBJ1-1
CDR3: ASSQVQGGNGYT; V: TRBV3-1/TRBV3-2; length: 12; J: TRBJ1-2
CDR3: ASSIVGTYGYT; V: TRBV19; length: 11; J: TRBJ1-2
CDR3: ASSLRLAGKETQY; V: TRBV5-4; length: 13; J: TRBJ2-5
CDR3: ASRMGQGSFSTDTQY; V: TRBV5-8; length: 15; J: TRBJ2-3
CDR3: AISGDRESTGYT; V: TRBV10-3; length: 12; J: TRBJ1-2
CDR3: AINQGGRVSEAF; V: TRBV10-3; length: 12; J: TRBJ1-1
CDR3: ASSQGTGGYGYT; V: TRBV4-3; length: 12; J: TRBJ1-2
CDR3: ASSGQFEQY; V: TRBV12-3/TRBV12-4; length: 9; J: TRBJ2-7
CDR3: ASTTSGTSGVQRNTQY; V: TRBV4-2; length: 16; J: TRBJ2-3
CDR3: AISTGPYYGYT; V: TRBV10-3; length: 11; J: TRBJ1-2
CDR3: ASSFLYEQY; V: TRBV7-2; length: 9; J: TRBJ2-7
CDR3: ATSGRGVHTEAF; V: TRBV15; length: 12; J: TRBJ1-1
CDR3: ASSPFEGGAYNEQF; V: TRBV18; length: 14; J: TRBJ2-1
CDR3: ASSSPADNEQF; V: TRBV5-1; length: 11; J: TRBJ2-1
CDR3: ASFGQNSAEQY; V: TRBV2; length: 11; J: TRBJ2-7
CDR3: ASSRLAGPYNEQF; V: TRBV7-7; length: 13; J: TRBJ2-1
CDR3: ASSRGSTDTQY; V: TRBV10-1; length: 11; J: TRBJ2-3
CDR3: ATKVLGAGDEKLF; V: TRBV19; length: 13; J: TRBJ1-4
CDR3: ASNRDSSGNTIY; V: TRBV9; length: 12; J: TRBJ1-3
CDR3: ASSFGSWASTRQETQY; V: TRBV10-2; length: 16; J: TRBJ2-5
CDR3: ASSPPGGSNQPQH; V: TRBV28; length: 13; J: TRBJ1-5
CDR3: ASSQRDSGNTIY; V: TRBV3-1/TRBV3-2; length: 12; J: TRBJ1-3
CDR3: ASRSGLAGFDTQY; V: TRBV6-5; length: 13; J: TRBJ2-3
CDR3: ASSTTNTIY; V: TRBV21-1; length: 9; J: TRBJ1-3
CDR3: ASSLGGGGTDTQY; V: TRBV5-1; length: 13; J: TRBJ2-3
CDR3: ASSLGQGLSNEQF; V: TRBV7-9; length: 13; J: TRBJ2-1
CDR3: ASSSRTGANTIY; V: TRBV9; length: 12; J: TRBJ1-3
CDR3: ATSRDRASHEQF; V: TRBV15; length: 12; J: TRBJ2-1
CDR3: AISVGDRAYGEQF; V: TRBV10-3; length: 13; J: TRBJ2-1
CDR3: ASSAQGSTEAF; V: TRBV9; length: 11; J: TRBJ1-1
CDR3: ATDRGQETQY; V: TRBV11-2; length: 10; J: TRBJ2-5
CDR3: SARQVEGYT; V: TRBV29-1; length: 9; J: TRBJ1-2
CDR3: ASSLNRGGNEQF; V: TRBV7-2; length: 12; J: TRBJ2-1
CDR3: ASSISGEHNQPQH; V: TRBV19; length: 13; J: TRBJ1-5
CDR3: ASSSGLAVYNEQF; V: TRBV7-2; length: 13; J: TRBJ2-1
CDR3: ASSKAPPHGDSNQPQH; V: TRBV21-1; length: 16; J: TRBJ1-5
CDR3: AWSSQGGSPLH; V: TRBV30; length: 11; J: TRBJ1-6
CDR3: ATSEAGVTDTQY; V: TRBV24-1; length: 12; J: TRBJ2-3
CDR3: AEGQGTAETQY; V: TRBV7-9; length: 11; J: TRBJ2-5
CDR3: ASSFGGQETQY; V: TRBV11-3; length: 11; J: TRBJ2-5
CDR3: ASSQDLRQGVDEQY; V: TRBV4-1; length: 14; J: TRBJ2-7
CDR3: ASSPAGIGNSPLH; V: TRBV6-5; length: 13; J: TRBJ1-6
CDR3: ASSLAGGDTYEQY; V: TRBV7-2; length: 13; J: TRBJ2-7
CDR3: ASSKRGVEKPNYEQY; V: TRBV21-1; length: 15; J: TRBJ2-7
CDR3: ASSLAGALYEQY; V: TRBV11-2; length: 12; J: TRBJ2-7
CDR3: ASRRQGGNTEAF; V: TRBV6-5; length: 12; J: TRBJ1-1
CDR3: ASSPQGQANTGELF; V: TRBV18; length: 14; J: TRBJ2-2
CDR3: ASRGPQGHPQH; V: TRBV19; length: 11; J: TRBJ1-5
CDR3: ASGTGEVYGYT; V: TRBV19; length: 11; J: TRBJ1-2
CDR3: ASSGLAAYEQY; V: TRBV19; length: 11; J: TRBJ2-7
CDR3: ASRPLQGDNSPLH; V: TRBV6-6; length: 13; J: TRBJ1-6
CDR3: ASSSLGGGSYEQY; V: TRBV7-2; length: 13; J: TRBJ2-7
CDR3: AWGQNTEAF; V: TRBV30; length: 9; J: TRBJ1-1